A selection of T cell receptor beta chains follows, all from one sample in a study of CD8 T cells in ankylosing spondylitis. MiXCR was run by TCRdb on the 5' RACE reads, yielding one entry per CDR3 protein. The repertoire includes 150,000 or so distinct CDR3 sequences, 30% to 40% of them detected once, and 4.5% to 6% sits in the top ten. The specimen was synovial fluid, either unsorted or a sorted T cell fraction (not recorded which). The receptors here all came from a male donor with ankylosing spondylitis. Both conserved end residues are part of each CDR3. D genes are given only for firm matches. The size field is filled for only some rows; it gives once, few, many or a size class.

clone size: many; J gene: TRBJ1-1; V gene: TRBV6-2/TRBV6-3; D gene: .; CDR3 protein: CASSRTNTEAFF; CDR3 DNA: TGTGCCAGCAGTAGGACGAACACTGAAGCTTTCTTT
clone size: few; J gene: TRBJ2-7; V gene: TRBV11-2; D gene: .; CDR3 protein: CASSLEGASPLYEQYF; CDR3 DNA: TGTGCCAGCAGCTTAGAAGGTGCCAGTCCCCTATACGAGCAGTACTTC
clone size: many; J gene: TRBJ2-3; V gene: TRBV5-1; D gene: .; CDR3 protein: CASSRDVSTDTQYF; CDR3 DNA: TGCGCCAGCAGTCGGGACGTCAGCACAGATACGCAGTATTTT
clone size: .; J gene: TRBJ1-1; V gene: TRBV6-1; D gene: .; CDR3 protein: CASRPTGTLTLNTEAFF; CDR3 DNA: TGTGCCAGCAGGCCAACCGGGACCCTCACATTGAACACTGAAGCTTTCTTT
clone size: .; J gene: TRBJ1-1; V gene: TRBV2; D gene: .; CDR3 protein: CASRGWENTEAFF; CDR3 DNA: TGTGCCAGCAGAGGCTGGGAGAACACTGAAGCTTTCTTT
clone size: .; J gene: TRBJ1-2; V gene: TRBV28; D gene: .; CDR3 protein: CASSTGGKDYGYTF; CDR3 DNA: TGTGCCAGCAGTACTGGGGGGAAGGACTATGGCTACACCTTC
clone size: .; J gene: TRBJ2-2; V gene: TRBV20-1; D gene: TRBD2; CDR3 protein: CSAGLALGELFF; CDR3 DNA: TGCAGTGCTGGACTAGCTCTCGGGGAGCTGTTTTTT
clone size: many; J gene: TRBJ2-1; V gene: TRBV4-3; D gene: .; CDR3 protein: CASSQESGGYNEQFF; CDR3 DNA: TGCGCCAGCAGCCAAGAATCCGGAGGCTACAATGAGCAGTTCTTC
clone size: many; J gene: TRBJ2-1; V gene: TRBV28; D gene: .; CDR3 protein: CASRTAGVNEQFF; CDR3 DNA: TGTGCCAGCAGAACTGCAGGGGTCAATGAGCAGTTCTTC
clone size: .; J gene: TRBJ2-4; V gene: TRBV4-1; D gene: .; CDR3 protein: CASSQEGVAGTVAKNIQYF; CDR3 DNA: TGCGCCAGCAGCCAAGAAGGAGTAGCGGGGACAGTAGCCAAAAACATTCAGTACTTC
clone size: few; J gene: TRBJ1-2; V gene: TRBV7-2; D gene: .; CDR3 protein: CASSLDGGGYGYTF; CDR3 DNA: TGTGCCAGCAGCTTAGATGGGGGGGGCTATGGCTACACCTTC
clone size: .; J gene: TRBJ2-5; V gene: TRBV15; D gene: .; CDR3 protein: CATSRDFGSSRETQYF; CDR3 DNA: TGTGCCACCAGCAGAGATTTTGGCAGCTCGAGGGAGACCCAGTACTTC
clone size: few; J gene: TRBJ1-6; V gene: TRBV18; D gene: .; CDR3 protein: CASSDRDF; CDR3 DNA: TGTGCCAGCTCGGACCGGGACTTT
clone size: once; J gene: TRBJ2-3; V gene: TRBV28; D gene: TRBD2; CDR3 protein: CASSRKRESTYF; CDR3 DNA: TGTGCCAGCAGTAGGAAGCGGGAGTCAACGTATTTT
clone size: .; J gene: TRBJ2-1; V gene: TRBV7-9; D gene: .; CDR3 protein: CASSLLPPTGNEQFF; CDR3 DNA: TGTGCCAGCAGCTTACTGCCTCCGACGGGTAATGAGCAGTTCTTC
clone size: .; J gene: TRBJ1-1; V gene: TRBV19; D gene: .; CDR3 protein: CASSIARALNTEAFF; CDR3 DNA: TGTGCCAGTAGTATAGCCAGGGCCTTGAACACTGAAGCTTTCTTT
clone size: .; J gene: TRBJ1-5; V gene: TRBV4-2; D gene: .; CDR3 protein: CASSLRAGGSQPQHF; CDR3 DNA: TGTGCCAGCAGCCTTAGGGCCGGGGGCAGTCAGCCCCAGCATTTT
clone size: .; J gene: TRBJ2-1; V gene: TRBV28; D gene: TRBD1; CDR3 protein: CASSIRDSYNEQFF; CDR3 DNA: TGTGCCAGCAGTATCCGGGACAGCTACAATGAGCAGTTCTTC
clone size: many; J gene: TRBJ1-2; V gene: TRBV7-2; D gene: TRBD1; CDR3 protein: CASSSRQGWVGYTF; CDR3 DNA: TGTGCCAGCAGCTCTAGACAGGGTTGGGTTGGCTACACCTTC
clone size: .; J gene: TRBJ2-2; V gene: TRBV4-2; D gene: TRBD1; CDR3 protein: CASSQRQGTGELFF; CDR3 DNA: TGTGCCAGCAGCCAAAGACAGGGCACCGGGGAGCTGTTTTTT
clone size: .; J gene: TRBJ2-5; V gene: TRBV9; D gene: TRBD2; CDR3 protein: CASSATSGGPRETQYF; CDR3 DNA: TGTGCCAGCAGCGCTACTAGCGGGGGCCCTCGAGAGACCCAGTACTTC
clone size: .; J gene: TRBJ2-4; V gene: TRBV18; D gene: .; CDR3 protein: CASSRAGEIQYF; CDR3 DNA: TGTGCCAGCTCCCGCGCAGGGGAGATTCAGTACTTC
clone size: many; J gene: TRBJ2-3; V gene: TRBV7-3; D gene: TRBD2; CDR3 protein: CASSLTVRGGLTSTDTQYF; CDR3 DNA: TGTGCCAGCAGCTTAACGGTTCGCGGGGGACTTACTAGCACAGATACGCAGTATTTT
clone size: few; J gene: TRBJ1-2; V gene: TRBV9; D gene: .; CDR3 protein: CASSVWVLF; CDR3 DNA: TGTGCCAGCAGCGTATGGGTCCTCTTC
clone size: many; J gene: TRBJ2-5; V gene: TRBV6-2/TRBV6-3; D gene: .; CDR3 protein: CASSYGDGVREETQYF; CDR3 DNA: TGTGCCAGCAGTTACGGCGACGGGGTCCGGGAGGAGACCCAGTACTTC
clone size: many; J gene: TRBJ2-2; V gene: TRBV7-9; D gene: .; CDR3 protein: CASSLDANTGELFF; CDR3 DNA: TGTGCCAGCAGCTTAGATGCCAACACCGGGGAGCTGTTTTTT
clone size: .; J gene: TRBJ1-3; V gene: TRBV6-1; D gene: .; CDR3 protein: CATIEGVPGNTIYF; CDR3 DNA: TGTGCCACCATAGAGGGGGTTCCTGGAAACACCATATATTTT
clone size: .; J gene: TRBJ1-3; V gene: TRBV11-2; D gene: .; CDR3 protein: CASSFTASSGNTIYF; CDR3 DNA: TGTGCCAGCAGCTTTACCGCCAGCTCTGGAAACACCATATATTTT
clone size: .; J gene: TRBJ1-6; V gene: TRBV4-3; D gene: .; CDR3 protein: CASSQDQGSYNSPLHF; CDR3 DNA: TGCGCCAGCAGCCAAGATCAGGGGTCCTATAATTCACCCCTCCACTTT
clone size: .; J gene: TRBJ2-5; V gene: TRBV24-1; D gene: TRBD2; CDR3 protein: CATSPGGQETQYF; CDR3 DNA: TGTGCCACCAGCCCGGGGGGCCAAGAGACCCAGTACTTC
clone size: many; J gene: TRBJ1-1; V gene: TRBV7-2; D gene: TRBD1; CDR3 protein: CASSLAGQVSEAFF; CDR3 DNA: TGTGCCAGCAGCCTCGCAGGACAGGTATCTGAAGCTTTCTTT
clone size: .; J gene: TRBJ2-1; V gene: TRBV12-3/TRBV12-4; D gene: TRBD2; CDR3 protein: CASSLVSGSYNEQFF; CDR3 DNA: TGTGCCAGCAGTTTAGTTAGCGGGAGCTACAATGAGCAGTTCTTC
clone size: few; J gene: TRBJ2-7; V gene: TRBV29-1; D gene: .; CDR3 protein: CSVEIDSYEQYF; CDR3 DNA: TGCAGCGTTGAAATAGACAGCTACGAGCAGTACTTC
clone size: few; J gene: TRBJ1-3; V gene: TRBV28; D gene: .; CDR3 protein: CASSLAGAGNTIYF; CDR3 DNA: TGTGCCAGCAGCCTTGCTGGGGCTGGAAACACCATATATTTT
clone size: many; J gene: TRBJ1-4; V gene: TRBV11-1; D gene: TRBD1; CDR3 protein: CASSFSLPGGQGRSEKLFF; CDR3 DNA: TGTGCCAGCAGCTTCAGCCTTCCTGGGGGACAGGGCCGGAGTGAAAAACTGTTTTTT
clone size: .; J gene: TRBJ2-1; V gene: TRBV12-3/TRBV12-4; D gene: TRBD2; CDR3 protein: CTRSLRSSGSASYNEQFF; CDR3 DNA: TGTACCCGCAGTTTACGGTCTAGCGGGAGCGCCTCCTACAATGAGCAGTTCTTC
clone size: .; J gene: TRBJ2-1; V gene: TRBV9; D gene: .; CDR3 protein: CASSGTDGYNEQFF; CDR3 DNA: TGTGCCAGCAGCGGGACGGACGGATACAATGAGCAGTTCTTC
clone size: many; J gene: TRBJ2-7; V gene: TRBV20-1; D gene: TRBD2; CDR3 protein: CSAETGTSGRYYEQYF; CDR3 DNA: TGCAGTGCAGAAACCGGGACTAGCGGGAGATACTACGAGCAGTACTTC
clone size: few; J gene: TRBJ1-5; V gene: TRBV28; D gene: .; CDR3 protein: CARKRHQSQPQHF; CDR3 DNA: TGTGCCCGAAAAAGACATCAAAGTCAGCCCCAGCATTTT
clone size: few; J gene: TRBJ2-7; V gene: TRBV20-1; D gene: TRBD2; CDR3 protein: CSASSSGSDHYEQYF; CDR3 DNA: TGCAGTGCTAGCTCTAGCGGGAGCGATCACTACGAGCAGTACTTC
clone size: many; J gene: TRBJ2-7; V gene: TRBV10-3; D gene: TRBD1; CDR3 protein: CAISEDRDLNEQYF; CDR3 DNA: TGTGCCATCAGTGAGGACAGGGATTTAAACGAGCAGTACTTC
clone size: .; J gene: TRBJ1-2; V gene: TRBV2; D gene: .; CDR3 protein: CASSAWGGEGYTF; CDR3 DNA: TGTGCCAGCTCCGCGTGGGGAGGAGAGGGCTACACCTTC